A single sample gave rise to the 30 T cell receptor beta chains below, sequenced in a study of blood T cell repertoires in COVID-19. Method: immunoSEQ multiplex PCR; TCRdb's copy keeps in-frame clones and lacks some. The table lists more than 150,000 clones, 81% of them singletons. Sequenced input: peripheral blood. These receptors were collected from a woman aged 80 or over with COVID-19, enrolled during active disease.

The chain recombines TRBV2 with TRBJ1-1; D unclear. Germline V gene lookup returns CDR1 SNHLY and CDR2 FYNNEI. The V and J ends lost 4 bases and 1 base respectively, with 7 bases between them. The CDR3 is made up of 13 amino acids. DNA for the CDR3: TGTGCCAGCAGTGGATACAAGAACACTGAAGCTTTCTTT. Its protein product is CASSGYKNTEAFF.

The rearrangement links TRBV27 to TRBJ2-7; 8 bases fit TRBD2. The V segment lost 2 bases and the J segment 3 bases; nucleotides outside the gene matches: 9. From germline, CDR1 is MNHEY and CDR2 SMNVEV (reference sequence). The CDR3 totals 16 residues. The CDR3 loop reads CASSLRPGLGDYEQYF. DNA for the CDR3: TGTGCCAGCAGTTTAAGGCCGGGACTAGGGGACTACGAGCAGTACTTC.

This clone has only a few counts. The chain combines TRBV6-1 with TRBJ1-3; perhaps TRBD1 as D (5 bases). Germline V lookup: CDR1 MNHNS, CDR2 SASEGT. The CDR3 loop spans 15 amino acids. V was clipped by 2 bases and J by 4 bases, with 12 bases between them. The DNA of the CDR3 is TGTGCCAGCAGTGAAAGCCAACAGGTCGGAAACACCATATATTTT. Amino acids: CASSESQQVGNTIYF.

The CDR3 sequence: CASSLGVGTAYEQYF. CDR3 nucleotides: TGTGCCAGCAGCTTAGGAGTCGGGACAGCATACGAGCAGTACTTC. The rearrangement links TRBV7-8 to TRBJ2-7; 7 positions match TRBD1. V dropped 1 base and J dropped 4; count of bases not matched to a gene: 7. Germline V CDR1 and CDR2: SGHVS, FQNEAQ. The CDR3 has 15 residues.

V and J are TRBV4-1 and TRBJ1-4; TRBD1 is a possible D gene (6 bases). The length of the CDR3 is 17 residues. V was clipped by 4 bases and J by 10 bases, with 25 bases between them. The germline gives CDR1 MGHRA, CDR2 YSYEKL. The CDR3 DNA sequence: TGCGCCAGCAGCCCTCCCGGATCCGGGACAACGAAGGGAAAACTGTTTTTT. Amino acids: CASSPPGSGTTKGKLFF.

Note on this clone: The junction departs from germline at one end; a sequencing error may be responsible. CDR3 protein: CATSDPNERTGENF. The CDR3 nucleotides read TGTGCCACCAGTGACCCTAATGAGAGGACAGGGGAAAATTTT. The chain employs TRBV24-1 and TRBJ1-5, with TRBD1 matching over 9 bases. The germline CDR1 and CDR2 sequences are KGHDR and SFDVKD. This CDR3 spans 14 amino acids.

This clone has just a few counts. The gene calls are TRBV5-1 and TRBJ1-6; TRBD1 aligns across 9 bases. The V gene end was trimmed by 4 bases and the J gene end by 5 bases; junction bases not matched to a gene: 4. The CDR3 is made up of 15 amino acids. Germline V gives CDR1 SGHRS, CDR2 YFSETQ. Written as DNA, the CDR3 is TGCGCCAGCAGCCTTGGGACAGGGAATAATTCACCCCTCCACTTT. The encoded protein is CASSLGTGNNSPLHF.

The chain links TRBV5-4 to TRBJ1-2; D gene unclear. Germline CDR1 is SGHNT and CDR2 is YYREEE (reference sequence). V dropped 3 bases and J dropped 5 bases, with 5 bases sitting between them. This CDR3 contains 11 residues. DNA of the CDR3: TGTGCCAGCAGCTCCATTTATGGCTACACCTTC. Translated, it gives CASSSIYGYTF.

V is TRBV28 and J is TRBJ1-6; tentatively, D is TRBD1 (5 bases). Per the germline V gene, CDR1 is MDHEN and CDR2 is SYDVKM. The CDR3 is 17 amino acids. The V and J ends lost 4 bases and 10 bases respectively, with 23 bases between them. The CDR3 sequence is CASSSPGRAGLGSPLHF. The CDR3 DNA follows: TGTGCCAGCAGTTCCCCCGGTCGAGCAGGGCTGGGCTCACCCCTCCACTTT. Complete variable domain (other parts from reference TRBV28 and TRBJ1-6): DVKVTQSSRYLVKRTGEKVFLECVQDMDHENMFWYRQDPGLGLRLIYFSYDVKMKEKGDIPEGYSVSREKKERFSLILESASTNQTSMYLCASSSPGRAGLGSPLHFGNGTRLTVT.

The chain uses TRBV7-8 and TRBJ1-4; 10 bases match TRBD1. Germline trimming cut 2 bases from V and 10 bases from J; bases unmatched to any gene: 13. The CDR3 length is 17 residues. Germline CDR1 is SGHVS and CDR2 is FQNEAQ. CDR3 loop: CASSLPRTGQGTGKLFF. The CDR3 coding sequence is TGTGCCAGCAGCTTACCCCGGACGGGACAGGGGACCGGAAAACTGTTTTTT.

V gene TRBV27 combines with J gene TRBJ1-3; no reliable D call. V shed 6 bases and J shed 0 bases, with 6 bases lying between them. The CDR3 is 13 residues long. Germline V lookup: CDR1 MNHEY, CDR2 SMNVEV (reference sequence). CDR3 bases: TGTGCCAGCAGCAGGCGCTCTGGAAACACCATATATTTT. This gives the protein CASSRRSGNTIYF.

The chain links TRBV28 to TRBJ1-1; TRBD1 might be the D (6 bases). The length of the CDR3 is 14 residues. The V gene's germline CDR1 is MDHEN and CDR2 SYDVKM. The V gene lost 4 bases and the J gene lost 3 bases, with 12 bases spanning the gap. The CDR3 region has the DNA TGTGCCAGCAGTTACGCACAGGGTTACACTGAAGCTTTCTTT. Its protein product is CASSYAQGYTEAFF.

This chain joins TRBV2 and TRBJ2-1; 8 bases fit TRBD1. CDR1 and CDR2 (germline): SNHLY, FYNNEI. The CDR3 contains 14 residues. The V segment lost 6 bases and the J segment 10 bases; nucleotides outside the gene matches: 11. CDR3: CASSPRTGKGEQFF. In DNA form, the CDR3 reads TGTGCCAGCAGCCCTAGGACAGGGAAAGGGGAGCAGTTCTTC. The whole variable domain, filled in from reference TRBV2 and TRBJ2-1, reads EPEVTQTPSHQVTQMGQEVILRCVPISNHLYFYWYRQILGQKVEFLVSFYNNEISEKSEIFDDQFSVERPDGSNFTLKIRSTKLEDSAMYFCASSPRTGKGEQFFGPGTRLTVL.

V is TRBV5-4 and J is TRBJ1-2, with D possibly matching TRBD1 (6 bases). The V end was cut by 1 base, the J end by 4 bases, with 14 bases between. The V gene's germline CDR1 is SGHNT and CDR2 YYREEE (reference sequence). CDR3 length: 15 amino acids. Here the CDR3 reads CASSLRTAESYGYTF. The CDR3 DNA reads as TGTGCCAGCAGCTTGAGGACAGCTGAATCCTATGGCTACACCTTC. The full variable domain, in which reference TRBV5-4 and TRBJ1-2 provide the parts outside the CDR3, is ETGVTQSPTHLIKTRGQQVTLRCSSQSGHNTVSWYQQALGQGPQFIFQYYREEENGRGNFPPRFSGLQFPNYSSELNVNALELDDSALYLCASSLRTAESYGYTFGSGTRLTVV.

The chain links TRBV29-1 to TRBJ2-5, with D hard to call. The CDR3 totals 13 residues. V dropped 2 bases and J dropped 4 bases, with 11 bases sitting between them. Germline loops: CDR1 SQVTM, CDR2 ANQGSEA. The CDR3 sequence is CSVEFGRGETQYF. Written as DNA, the CDR3 is TGCAGCGTTGAATTTGGCAGAGGAGAGACCCAGTACTTC.

V is TRBV7-8 and J is TRBJ2-7, with 8 bases fitting TRBD2. The junction had 5 bases not matched to a gene; V was cut back by 2 bases and J by 2 bases. The CDR3 length is 15 residues. Germline V gene sequence: CDR1 SGHVS, CDR2 FQNEAQ. The chain's CDR3 is CASSLYGTRTYEQYF. As DNA, the CDR3 is TGTGCCAGCAGCTTATACGGGACTAGAACCTACGAGCAGTACTTC.

This clone has only one observation. The chain recombines TRBV18 with TRBJ1-1; D ambiguous. Per germline, CDR1 KGHSH and CDR2 LQKENI. The CDR3 length is 13 residues. With 4 bases removed from V and 1 base from J, the gap between germline ends came to 7 bases. The CDR3 DNA reads TGTGCCAGCTCACTTCAGGAGAACACTGAAGCTTTCTTT. This gives the protein CASSLQENTEAFF.

The chain joins TRBV28 to TRBJ2-5, with D possibly being TRBD1 (7 bases). Looked up from germline, CDR1 is MDHEN and CDR2 is SYDVKM. Trimming removed 2 bases at V and 4 bases at J, with 14 bases between. There are 15 residues in the CDR3. The CDR3 loop reads CASSLPDREAETQYF. The DNA for the CDR3 is TGTGCCAGCAGTTTACCCGACAGGGAGGCAGAGACCCAGTACTTC.

This chain joins TRBV5-1 and TRBJ1-1; TRBD1 aligns across 7 bases. Germline loops: CDR1 SGHRS, CDR2 YFSETQ. The CDR3 totals 15 residues. With V trimmed by 0 bases and J by 8 bases, 10 bases remained unmatched. As DNA, the CDR3 is TGCGCCAGCAGCTTGGAAAAACCCGGGACAGTGGAAGCTTTCTTT. This encodes CASSLEKPGTVEAFF. Based on the CDR3 plus reference TRBV5-1 and TRBJ1-1, the full variable domain is KAGVTQTPRYLIKTRGQQVTLSCSPISGHRSVSWYQQTPGQGLQFLFEYFSETQRNKGNFPGRFSGRQFSNSRSEMNVSTLELGDSALYLCASSLEKPGTVEAFFGQGTRLTVV.

This clone was found a few times. The chain combines TRBV3-1 (or the pseudogene TRBV3-2) with TRBJ1-1; tentatively, D is TRBD1 (6 bases). The V end lost 4 bases, the J end lost 0 bases, and 12 bases lay between the germline ends. From germline, CDR1 is LGHDT and CDR2 YNNKEL (reference sequence). The CDR3 contains 15 residues. As DNA, the CDR3 is TGTGCCAGCAGCCGAGGGGGTAGAATGAACACTGAAGCTTTCTTT. This translates into CASSRGGRMNTEAFF.

The CDR3 DNA is TGTGCCAGCAGAAAACAGGTGATGAATTCACCCCTCCACTTT. Amino acids: CASRKQVMNSPLHF. The chain uses TRBV27 and TRBJ1-6; D is perhaps TRBD1 (5 bases). This CDR3 spans 14 amino acids. V lost 6 bases to trimming and J lost 7 bases, with 13 bases between them. Per germline, CDR1 MNHEY and CDR2 SMNVEV (reference sequence).

This rearrangement joins TRBV7-2 to TRBJ2-1; a weak D match, TRBD2 (6 bases). Germline CDR1 SGHTA, CDR2 FQGNSA. CDR3 length equals 15 residues. Trimming shortened V by 3 bases and J by 3 bases, and 12 bases separated the two germline ends. As DNA, the CDR3 is TGTGCCAGCAGCTTTCGGGCGGGGAACTACAATGAGCAGTTCTTC. It yields the protein CASSFRAGNYNEQFF.

The rearrangement links TRBV5-1 to TRBJ1-6, with 7 bases lining up with TRBD1. Germline assignment: CDR1 SGHRS and CDR2 YFSETQ. J was trimmed by 9 bases and V by 1 base; bases with no gene match: 4. There are 14 residues in the CDR3. The CDR3 DNA reads as TGCGCCAGCAGCTTGCGGCAGGGGGTTTCACCCCTCCACTTT. Its protein is CASSLRQGVSPLHF.

This chain connects TRBV2 to TRBJ2-7; possible D gene TRBD2, 5 bases. V lost 1 base and J lost 6, with 13 bases in between. This CDR3 is 14 amino acids long. Germline assignment: CDR1 SNHLY and CDR2 FYNNEI. The CDR3 sequence: CASSEVMGRGEQYF. CDR3 nucleotides: TGTGCCAGCAGTGAAGTAATGGGGAGAGGCGAGCAGTACTTC.

V and J are TRBV7-8 and TRBJ1-5; 12 bases are a match to TRBD1. The CDR3 is 19 residues long. Per germline, CDR1 SGHVS and CDR2 FQNEAQ. The V gene end was trimmed by 4 bases and the J gene end by 5 bases; junction bases not matched to a gene: 15. CDR3 in amino acids: CASSSKSGTGGFWDQPQHF. The CDR3 region has the DNA TGTGCCAGCAGCTCTAAGTCCGGGACAGGGGGCTTTTGGGATCAGCCCCAGCATTTT.

The chain is built from TRBV7-6 and TRBJ2-1; 8 nucleotides align to TRBD2. The V and J ends lost 2 bases and 4 bases, in that order; junction bases with no gene match: 10. The CDR3 runs to 17 residues. Germline assignment: CDR1 SGHVS and CDR2 FNYEAQ. The CDR3 loop is CASSLRGGRSIYNEQFF. Written as DNA, the CDR3 is TGTGCCAGCAGCTTACGGGGCGGGAGGTCGATTTACAATGAGCAGTTCTTC.

J is TRBJ2-5 and V is TRBV29-1; TRBD1 matches 8 bases. Per germline, CDR1 SQVTM and CDR2 ANQGSEA. There are 13 residues in the CDR3. The V segment lost 6 bases and the J segment 5 bases; nucleotides outside the gene matches: 8. The CDR3 here is CSVKLTGVETQYF. CDR3 sequence (DNA): TGCAGCGTCAAACTGACAGGGGTTGAGACCCAGTACTTC.

The genes are TRBV5-1 and TRBJ2-3, with TRBD2 matching 11 bases. Germline values: CDR1 SGHRS, CDR2 YFSETQ. The CDR3 covers 15 residues. Trimming cost V 6 bases and J 0 bases; bases outside gene matches: 3. The CDR3 DNA reads as TGCGCCAGCAAACTAGCGGGAGCGAGCACAGATACGCAGTATTTT. It translates to CASKLAGASTDTQYF.

J is TRBJ1-6 and V is TRBV5-4; maybe TRBD1 (5 bases). Germline CDR1 SGHNT, CDR2 YYREEE (reference sequence). Trimming removed 0 bases from V and 4 bases from J, with 8 bases in between. CDR3 length: 15 residues. The CDR3 region has the DNA TGTGCCAGCAGCTTGGAGGGGCGGTATAATTCACCCCTCCACTTT. This gives the protein CASSLEGRYNSPLHF.

J is TRBJ1-2 and V is TRBV9; D uncertain. V lost 0 bases, J lost 1 base, and 7 bases lay in between. Germline lookup yields CDR1 SGDLS and CDR2 YYNGEE. This CDR3 spans 14 amino acids. For the CDR3, the DNA is TGTGCCAGCAGCGTAGATGAGGGTAACTATGGCTACACCTTC. Amino acids: CASSVDEGNYGYTF.